This T cell receptor (beta chain) was found in a study of PD-1 blockade in classical Hodgkin lymphoma. Measured with immunoSEQ multiplex PCR; TCRdb has only the in-frame clones, and not every one. The table shows more than 25,000 clones, with 80% to 90% occurring only once. This CDR3 is 15 amino acids long. Patients all relapsed after autologous stem cell transplantation, and there was variation in brentuximab vedotin exposure. By magnetic negative selection, CD8+ T cells were isolated from the thawed PBMCs. The material sequenced was CD8+ T cells from blood, taken at baseline. V gene TRBV21-1 combines with J gene TRBJ1-5. TRBV21-1 is given as a pseudogene. The TCR was taken from a human donor with classical Hodgkin lymphoma. CDR3 residues: CASSKEEGGSEPQHF. CDR3 nucleotide sequence: TGTGCCAGCAGCAAAGAGGAGGGGGGATCGGAGCCCCAGCATTTT.